This T cell receptor (beta chain) derives from a study of blood T cells in healthy people across ages. Concerning this clonotype itself: No antigen is known for it.

The CDR3 sequence is 17 residues long. Losses at the gene ends were 4 bases for V and 6 bases for J; bases not matched to a gene: 11. Germline CDR1 reads MNHEY; CDR2 reads SMNVEV (reference sequence). A second PCR of 7 to 11 cycles used a sample-barcoded 5' primer and a J-beta primer mix. Every sample gave at least 2.5 million paired-end reads containing CDR3. Via MiXCR, TCRdb re-called the 5' RACE reads, giving one row per CDR3 protein. The sample shows fewer than 1,000,000 distinct CDR3 sequences, about 42% of them seen only once. Study conclusions and caveats: The lack of PBMC sorting stopped any conclusive naive versus antigen-experienced comparison.

This receptor was taken from a man aged 55 to 70 in good health. V and J are TRBV27 and TRBJ2-2; 10 nucleotides match TRBD2. The sample consisted of blood. This CDR3 is CASSSSGGFMRAGELFF. CDR3 bases: TGTGCCAGCAGTTCTAGCGGGGGCTTTATGAGAGCCGGGGAGCTGTTTTTT.